A single T cell receptor (beta chain) is shown here with its context. Its target is unknown. TCRdb's copy holds only in-frame clones and misses some; the assay was immunoSEQ multiplex PCR. The sample carries roughly 150,000 clones, 94% recorded once. The data derive from a study of cytomegalovirus exposure and HLA in healthy donors. Study-level points and caveats: The authors listed 180 or so TCR beta chains as cytomegalovirus-associated. The classifier reportedly diagnosed cytomegalovirus status with high sensitivity and specificity.

The CDR3 is 15 amino acids. V dropped 2 bases and J dropped 4 bases, with 16 bases sitting between them. Germline V CDR1 and CDR2: SGHRS, YFSETQ. This receptor was identified in a man aged 18 to 35 in good health and CMV-seropositive. V and J are TRBV5-1 and TRBJ2-7, with unresolved D. The specimen sequenced was PBMCs. The CDR3 loop is CASSLGGDAGYEQYF. The CDR3 DNA follows: TGCGCCAGCAGCTTAGGCGGCGACGCTGGGTACGAGCAGTACTTC. Combining the CDR3 with reference TRBV5-1 and TRBJ2-7 gives the whole variable domain KAGVTQTPRYLIKTRGQQVTLSCSPISGHRSVSWYQQTPGQGLQFLFEYFSETQRNKGNFPGRFSGRQFSNSRSEMNVSTLELGDSALYLCASSLGGDAGYEQYFGPGTRLTVT.